A selection of T cell receptor beta chains follows, all from one sample in a study of blood T cell repertoires in COVID-19. The table came from immunoSEQ multiplex PCR; TCRdb's copy has only in-frame clones and leaves some out. The repertoire holds some 400,000 clones, with about 89% as singletons. Sequencing was performed on peripheral blood. The source is a woman in her twenties or thirties with COVID-19, enrolled during active disease. Each CDR3 is given with its conserved first and last residue. The D gene is left open where the match is weak. Clone size is given for some rows only: seen once, a few or many times, or a class if the clone is expanded.

>15|.|TRBJ2-4|.|TRBV5-1
TGCGCCAGCAGCTTCGAGGGGGCGGAGGGAAACATTCAGTACTTC
CASSFEGAEGNIQYF
>14|once|TRBJ2-1|.|TRBV29-1
TGCAGCGTGGCTTGGGAGAGCTCCTACAATGAGCAGTTCTTC
CSVAWESSYNEQFF
>16|many|TRBJ2-2|TRBD2|TRBV11-3
TGTGCCAGCAGCGCAACTAGCGGGAGGATAACCGGGGAGCTGTTTTTT
CASSATSGRITGELFF
>12|.|TRBJ2-1|.|TRBV12-3/TRBV12-4
TGTGCCAGCAGTTTAACAGACAATGAGCAGTTCTTC
CASSLTDNEQFF
>14|.|TRBJ2-7|.|TRBV5-1
TGCGCCAGCAGCTTGGGGAGGAGCTCCTACGAGCAGTACTTC
CASSLGRSSYEQYF
>12|.|TRBJ1-4|.|TRBV10-3
TGTGCCATCAGTGATAGGGGTGAAAAACTGTTTTTT
CAISDRGEKLFF
>14|.|TRBJ2-1|TRBD2|TRBV2
TGTGCCAGCTTAGGGCTAGCGGGGTACAATGAGCAGTTCTTC
CASLGLAGYNEQFF
>14|.|TRBJ2-2|.|TRBV6-5
TGTGCCAGCAGTCGCGGCTTAAACACCGGGGAGCTGTTTTTT
CASSRGLNTGELFF
>14|.|TRBJ2-3|TRBD2|TRBV4-2
TGTGCCAGCAGCCACCTCCCCGGGGGGGATACGCAGTATTTT
CASSHLPGGDTQYF
>17|.|TRBJ2-1|.|TRBV5-1
TGCGCCAGCAGCTCGCAGCTTCTAGCGCAAAACGACAATGAGCAGTTCTTC
CASSSQLLAQNDNEQFF
>14|.|TRBJ2-1|.|TRBV28
TGTGCCAGCAGTCCATCCAGGTGGGTCAATGAGCAGTTCTTC
CASSPSRWVNEQFF
>14|.|TRBJ2-1|.|TRBV6-5
TGTGCCAGCACCTCGGGACTTCTCTACAATGAGCAGTTCTTC
CASTSGLLYNEQFF
>14|.|TRBJ2-7|TRBD1|TRBV19
TGTGCCAGTATGAGGACAGGCCCCCCTTACGAGCAGTACTTC
CASMRTGPPYEQYF
>14|.|TRBJ2-5|.|TRBV4-3
TGCGCCAGCAGCCAAGATCAAGCTTACGGGACCCAGTACTTC
CASSQDQAYGTQYF
>13|.|TRBJ2-1|TRBD2|TRBV29-1
TGCAGCGTGGGACTAGCGGGAGACGATGAGCAGTTCTTC
CSVGLAGDDEQFF
>13|.|TRBJ1-2|.|TRBV5-6
TGTGCCAGCAGTCAGGGGCCACCGCGGGGCTACACCTTC
CASSQGPPRGYTF
>17|.|TRBJ2-1|TRBD2|TRBV27
TGTGCCAGCAGTTCCCCTGCGACTAGCGGGACCTACAATGAGCAGTTCTTC
CASSSPATSGTYNEQFF
>16|.|TRBJ1-5|TRBD1|TRBV9
TGTGCCAGCAGCGCCGGGACAGGGGGCTCCAATCAGCCCCAGCATTTT
CASSAGTGGSNQPQHF
>14|.|TRBJ2-7|.|TRBV6-5
TGTGCCAGCAGCCTGGGGGGGCCCACCTACGAGCAGTACTTC
CASSLGGPTYEQYF
>14|.|TRBJ2-4|.|TRBV28
TGTGCCAGCGTCAGCGGTGCACCGGAAAACATTCAGTACTTC
CASVSGAPENIQYF
>17|.|TRBJ2-2|TRBD1|TRBV6-2/TRBV6-3
TGTGCCAGCAGTTCCCCCCCGACAGGGGTCGGCACCGGGGAGCTGTTTTTT
CASSSPPTGVGTGELFF
>17|few|TRBJ2-7|TRBD2|TRBV4-1
TGCGCCAGCAGCCAGGGACTAGCGGGAGATGGATCCTACGAGCAGTACTTC
CASSQGLAGDGSYEQYF
>17|once|TRBJ1-5|TRBD1|TRBV3-1/TRBV3-2
TGTGCCAGCAGCCGCTCGGGACAGGGACTTAGCAATCAGCCCCAGCATTTT
CASSRSGQGLSNQPQHF
>15|.|TRBJ2-3|TRBD2|TRBV11-2
TGTGCCAGCAGCTTTAAGCGGGAGGGCCAAGATACGCAGTATTTT
CASSFKREGQDTQYF
>16|.|TRBJ2-1|.|TRBV2
TGTGCCAGCAGTGAAGCCCGAGGGAAGGGTTACAATGAGCAGTTCTTC
CASSEARGKGYNEQFF
>12|.|TRBJ2-3|.|TRBV5-6
TGTGCCAGCAGCCTAGGTGGAGATACGCAGTATTTT
CASSLGGDTQYF
>15|.|TRBJ2-7|.|TRBV9
TGTGCCAGCAGCGTTACCAGCGCCCCCTCCTACGAGCAGTACTTC
CASSVTSAPSYEQYF
>16|.|TRBJ2-3|TRBD2|TRBV19
TGTGCCAGTAGTATCCGGAGACTAGCCGGCACAGATACGCAGTATTTT
CASSIRRLAGTDTQYF
>15|.|TRBJ2-4|.|TRBV4-1
TGCGCCAGCAGCCACCGCGCGGGACCCAAAAACATTCAGTACTTC
CASSHRAGPKNIQYF
>14|.|TRBJ1-2|.|TRBV28
TGTGCCAGCAGCCTAGGTAGGGGAGGCTATGGCTACACCTTC
CASSLGRGGYGYTF
>15|.|TRBJ1-1|TRBD1|TRBV5-1
TGCGCCAGCAGCTTGGGGACAGGGTACTTTACTGAAGCTTTCTTT
CASSLGTGYFTEAFF
>15|few|TRBJ1-3|.|TRBV5-6
TGTGCCAGCAGCCTTACGGGGAGCTCTGGAAACACCATATATTTT
CASSLTGSSGNTIYF
>13|once|TRBJ1-6|.|TRBV4-2
TGTGCCAGCAGCCAAGGGGGGGATTCACCCCTCCACTTT
CASSQGGDSPLHF
>14|once|TRBJ2-7|TRBD1|TRBV2
TGTGCCAGCAGTGTCCGGGACAGGCCGGGTGTGCAGTACTTC
CASSVRDRPGVQYF
>15|few|TRBJ2-6|.|TRBV11-2
TGTGCCAGCAGGGACAAATCGGCTGGGGCCAACGTCCTGACTTTC
CASRDKSAGANVLTF
>14|.|TRBJ2-7|TRBD2|TRBV3-1/TRBV3-2
TGTGCCAGCAGCCGGAGACTAGCGGGAGTGGAGCAGTACTTC
CASSRRLAGVEQYF
>14|.|TRBJ2-7|TRBD2|TRBV27
TGTGCCAGCAGTCCTCGCGGGAGCTCCTACGAGCAGTACTTC
CASSPRGSSYEQYF
>13|.|TRBJ1-1|.|TRBV12-3/TRBV12-4
TGTGCCAGCAGATCAACAGGAAACACTGAAGCTTTCTTT
CASRSTGNTEAFF
>16|.|TRBJ2-7|.|TRBV28
TGTGCCAGCAGTTCCCCGACAGGGAGGAGCGGTTACGAGCAGTACTTC
CASSSPTGRSGYEQYF
>14|.|TRBJ2-2|TRBD2|TRBV18
TGTGCCAGCTCACCACCGGGAGGGGCCGGGGAGCTGTTTTTT
CASSPPGGAGELFF
>14|.|TRBJ2-2|TRBD2|TRBV9
TGTGCCAGCAGCCGGAGCGGGAGTACCGGGGAGCTGTTTTTT
CASSRSGSTGELFF
>16|.|TRBJ2-3|TRBD2|TRBV9
TGTGCCAGCAGCGTAGACACCGGGGGGATAACAGATACGCAGTATTTT
CASSVDTGGITDTQYF